Each of the 2 T cell receptor beta chains below was sequenced from the same sample in a study of CD8 T cells in ankylosing spondylitis (dated by TCRdb to the late 2010s). On the study overall, not on this receptor specifically: A TCR beta motif made up of about eight highly homologous amino acid variants appeared to be characteristic of blood from ankylosing spondylitis patients.

Receptor libraries were prepared by 5' RACE. The data were produced on an Illumina HiSeq 2500. TCRdb reworked the public reads: Q25 trimming with fastp, MiXCR clone assembly, productive beta chains retained. Rows are combined by CDR3 protein, so each entry shows the most common genes and DNA. The sample table holds 100,000 to 150,000 distinct CDR3 sequences, of which roughly 17% were seen once. The ten most abundant clones make up approximately 33% of the sample. Their cognate antigens are unknown. Material for sequencing was blood, either unsorted or a sorted T cell fraction (not recorded which). The receptors here all came from a male donor with ankylosing spondylitis.

The genes are TRBV4-1 and TRBJ1-5; D is uncertain. Germline CDR1 reads MGHRA; CDR2 reads YSYEKL. CDR3 length: 15 residues. V gave up 0 bases and J gave up 4 bases, with 10 bases separating them. The CDR3 is CASSQEQVFNQPQHF. The CDR3 coding sequence is TGCGCCAGCAGCCAAGAGCAGGTTTTTAATCAGCCCCAGCATTTT.

This clonotype was observed a few times. The chain combines TRBV7-9 with TRBJ2-7; perhaps TRBD1 as D (6 bases). The CDR3 spans 14 residues. Trimming pared 5 bases from V and 2 bases from J, leaving 13 bases between. Germline assignment: CDR1 SEHNR and CDR2 FQNEAQ (reference sequence). CDR3 nucleotides: TGTGCCAGCAGCCCACAGGGAATCACCTACGAGCAGTACTTC. Amino acids: CASSPQGITYEQYF.